A selection of T cell receptor beta chains follows, all from one sample in a study of blood T cell repertoires in COVID-19. Libraries were prepared by immunoSEQ multiplex PCR; TCRdb keeps only in-frame clonotypes and omits some of them. There are around 170,000 clones in the sample; around 83% occur only once, and about an eighth lies in the top ten. Sequencing was carried out using peripheral blood. The receptor source for this set is a man in his 70s who had recovered from COVID-19. Each CDR3 is given without its conserved first and last residue. Each record gives: D gene, V gene, CDR3 protein. The D gene is left open where the match is weak.

- TRBV6-5 ASSYDWTLNSF
TRBD1 TRBV2 ASRDRGSDQPQH
- TRBV3-1/TRBV3-2 ASSQAGTSNSGANVLT
TRBD1 TRBV9 ASSVARLAGQADTQY
TRBD1 TRBV7-2 ASSFQGQRNEKLF
TRBD1 TRBV7-2 ASSRATGNVRDTQY
TRBD2 TRBV27 ASRGLAGESYETQY
- TRBV7-8 ASSLVRGTGELF
TRBD1 TRBV15 ATSRDRPSGTGGEWAEKLF
- TRBV6-5 ASSRTDSIDTQY
- TRBV2 ASMSGKSDTQY
TRBD2 TRBV19 ASSGSGRPAYNEQF
TRBD1 TRBV3-1/TRBV3-2 ASSLEGASETQY
- TRBV4-2 ASSQDRKNNEQF
TRBD2 TRBV6-5 ASSGTSGSLGQF
- TRBV19 ASSRIDRGSRAGGGEQF
- TRBV9 ASSVGGWASEQY
TRBD2 TRBV27 ASSLRYLGLAGVLEQF
- TRBV19 ASRVEPGTDTQY
TRBD1 TRBV18 ASSPGQSYEQY
- TRBV27 ASSVQGISNQPQH
- TRBV4-3 ASSRRRHYEQY
- TRBV19 ASSPNQGANVLT
TRBD1 TRBV9 ASRGTGNYGYT
TRBD1 TRBV12-3/TRBV12-4 ASSRQGGTEAF
TRBD2 TRBV28 ASSSSGRTNYEQY
TRBD2 TRBV5-1 ASSLFASGSSYNEQF
TRBD2 TRBV7-9 ASSLGGRASEQY
TRBD1 TRBV18 ASSPPTGITDTQY
TRBD1 TRBV19 ASRQTGVATNEKLF
TRBD2 TRBV28 ASSFGREVNNEQF
TRBD2 TRBV6-5 ASSPTKRGTGELF
- TRBV11-2 ASSLAFNEKLF
- TRBV19 ASSISQSSGPQH
- TRBV19 ASNERPSNQPQH
- TRBV6-2/TRBV6-3 ASSSGRPDTQY
TRBD1 TRBV4-2 ASSQDPGQGASQPQH
TRBD1 TRBV5-1 ASSLGTGEGYEQY
- TRBV2 ASKGTVNTGELF
- TRBV19 ASSVEDTKYNEQF
TRBD2 TRBV6-5 ASSTVAGSYNERF
- TRBV2 ASSKWGGVMETQY
TRBD1 TRBV27 ASGTGGPPGNQPQH
TRBD2 TRBV27 ASSLWLAGATYEQY
TRBD1 TRBV4-1 ATSDRVGSNEQF
- TRBV18 ASSPLVSGSYEQY
- TRBV9 ASSVNANHMSYT